The text below deals with one T cell receptor beta chain. These data originate in a study of blood T cell repertoires in COVID-19. Profiling relied on immunoSEQ multiplex PCR, and the TCRdb table lists in-frame clones only, not all of them. The repertoire holds tens of thousands of clones, with over 75% as singletons. J gave up 2 bases and V 7 bases, and 8 bases lay outside the gene matches. The CDR3 extends over 14 amino acids. Germline assignment: CDR1 SNHLY and CDR2 FYNNEI. What was sequenced was peripheral blood. This sequence was found in a man at least 80 years old with acute or convalescent COVID-19. The chain combines TRBV2 with TRBJ2-7, with 7 positions matching TRBD2. The CDR3 nucleotides read TGTGCCAGCATTGAGGCTAGCGGACCCTACGAGCAGTACTTC. Translating it yields CASIEASGPYEQYF.